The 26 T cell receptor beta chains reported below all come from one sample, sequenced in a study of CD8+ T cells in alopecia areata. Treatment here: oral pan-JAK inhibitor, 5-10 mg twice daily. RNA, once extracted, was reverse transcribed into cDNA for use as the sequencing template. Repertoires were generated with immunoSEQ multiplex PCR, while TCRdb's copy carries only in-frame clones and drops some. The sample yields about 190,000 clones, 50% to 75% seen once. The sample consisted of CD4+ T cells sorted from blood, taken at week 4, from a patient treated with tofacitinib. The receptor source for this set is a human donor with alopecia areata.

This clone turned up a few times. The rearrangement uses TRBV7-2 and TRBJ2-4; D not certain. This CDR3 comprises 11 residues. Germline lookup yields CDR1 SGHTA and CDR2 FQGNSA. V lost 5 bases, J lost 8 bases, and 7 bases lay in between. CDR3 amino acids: CASSTSDIQYF. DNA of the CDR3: TGTGCCAGCAGCACATCGGACATTCAGTACTTC.

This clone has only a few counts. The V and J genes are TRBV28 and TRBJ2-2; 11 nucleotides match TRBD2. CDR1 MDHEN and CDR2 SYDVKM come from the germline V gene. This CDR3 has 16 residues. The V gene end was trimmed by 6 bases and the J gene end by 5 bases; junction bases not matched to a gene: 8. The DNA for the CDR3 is TGTGCCAGCAGCCTCAGACTAGCGGGGACAACCGGGGAGCTGTTTTTT. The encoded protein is CASSLRLAGTTGELFF.

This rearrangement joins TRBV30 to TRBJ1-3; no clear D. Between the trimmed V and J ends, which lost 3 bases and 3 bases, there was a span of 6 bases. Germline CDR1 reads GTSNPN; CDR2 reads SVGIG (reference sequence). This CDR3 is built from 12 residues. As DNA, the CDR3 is TGTGCCTGGAGGAGGGATGGAAACACCATATATTTT. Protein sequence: CAWRRDGNTIYF.

In DNA form, the CDR3 reads TGTGCCAGCAGCTTAGTGCAGGGGGGCGAGCAGTACTTC. Protein sequence: CASSLVQGGEQYF. The chain links TRBV7-2 to TRBJ2-7; D perhaps matches TRBD1 (7 bases). The CDR3 runs to 13 residues. Deletions cut 1 base from V and 6 bases from J, with 10 bases between. Germline-derived CDR1 and CDR2 are SGHTA and FQGNSA.

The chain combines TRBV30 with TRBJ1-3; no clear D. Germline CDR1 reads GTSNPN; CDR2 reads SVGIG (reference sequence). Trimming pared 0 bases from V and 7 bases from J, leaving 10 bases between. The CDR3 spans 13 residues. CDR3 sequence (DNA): TGTGCCTGGAGTGTAGATCGTTTCAACACCATATATTTT. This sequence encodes CAWSVDRFNTIYF.

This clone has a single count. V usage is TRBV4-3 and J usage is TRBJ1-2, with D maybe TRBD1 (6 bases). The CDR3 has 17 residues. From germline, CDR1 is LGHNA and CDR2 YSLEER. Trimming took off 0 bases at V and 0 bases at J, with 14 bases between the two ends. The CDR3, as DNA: TGCGCCAGCAGCCAAGAACTTAGACAGGCAGCTAACTATGGCTACACCTTC. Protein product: CASSQELRQAANYGYTF.

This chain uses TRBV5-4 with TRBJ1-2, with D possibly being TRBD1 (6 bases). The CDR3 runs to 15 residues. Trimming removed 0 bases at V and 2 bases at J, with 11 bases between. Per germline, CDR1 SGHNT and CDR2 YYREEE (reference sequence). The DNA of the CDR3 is TGTGCCAGCAGCTTGGGATGGGGGGCCAACTATGGCTACACCTTC. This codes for CASSLGWGANYGYTF.

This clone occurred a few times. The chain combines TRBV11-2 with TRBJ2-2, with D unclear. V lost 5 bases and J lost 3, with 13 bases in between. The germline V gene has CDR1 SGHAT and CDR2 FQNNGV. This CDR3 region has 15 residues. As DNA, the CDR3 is TGTGCCAGCAGCCCCAATGTGGTCGACACCGGGGAGCTGTTTTTT. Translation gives CASSPNVVDTGELFF.

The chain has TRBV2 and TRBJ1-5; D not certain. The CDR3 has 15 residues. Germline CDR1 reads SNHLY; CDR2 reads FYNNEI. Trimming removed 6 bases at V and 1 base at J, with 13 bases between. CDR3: CASRGGRESNQPQHF. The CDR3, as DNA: TGTGCCAGCAGGGGAGGCCGGGAAAGCAATCAGCCCCAGCATTTT.

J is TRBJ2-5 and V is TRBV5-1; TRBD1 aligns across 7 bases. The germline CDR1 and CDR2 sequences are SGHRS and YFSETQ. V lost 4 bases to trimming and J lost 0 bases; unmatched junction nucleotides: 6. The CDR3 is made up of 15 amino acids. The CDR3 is CASSQRGTDQETQYF. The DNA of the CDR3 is TGCGCCAGCAGCCAAAGGGGGACAGACCAAGAGACCCAGTACTTC.

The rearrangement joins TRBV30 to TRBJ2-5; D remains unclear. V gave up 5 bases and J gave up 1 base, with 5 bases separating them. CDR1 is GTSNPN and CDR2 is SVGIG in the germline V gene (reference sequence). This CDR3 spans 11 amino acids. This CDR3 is CAWGVQETQYF. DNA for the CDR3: TGTGCCTGGGGGGTCCAAGAGACCCAGTACTTC.

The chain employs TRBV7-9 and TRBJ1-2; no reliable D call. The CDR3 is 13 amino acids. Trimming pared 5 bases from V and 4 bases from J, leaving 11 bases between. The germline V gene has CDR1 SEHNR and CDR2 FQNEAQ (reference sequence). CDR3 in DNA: TGTGCCAGCAGCCCCTCCTATAGCTATGGCTACACCTTC. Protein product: CASSPSYSYGYTF.

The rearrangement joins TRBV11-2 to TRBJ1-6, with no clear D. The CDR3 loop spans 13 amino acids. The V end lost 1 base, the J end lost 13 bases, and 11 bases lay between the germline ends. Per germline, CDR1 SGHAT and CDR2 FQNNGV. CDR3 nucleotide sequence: TGTGCCAGCAGCTTAGCGGGCAGGTTGCCCCTCCACTTT. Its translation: CASSLAGRLPLHF.

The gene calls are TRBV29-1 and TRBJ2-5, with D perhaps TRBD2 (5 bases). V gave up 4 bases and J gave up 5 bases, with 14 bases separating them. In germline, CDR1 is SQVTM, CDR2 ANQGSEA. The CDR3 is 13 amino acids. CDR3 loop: CSVGGHRGETQYF. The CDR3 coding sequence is TGCAGCGTTGGTGGCCACCGAGGGGAGACCCAGTACTTC. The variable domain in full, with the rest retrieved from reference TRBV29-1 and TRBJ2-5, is SAVISQKPSRDICQRGTSLTIQCQVDSQVTMMFWYRQQPGQSLTLIATANQGSEATYESGFVIDKFPISRPNLTFSTLTVSNMSPEDSSIYLCSVGGHRGETQYFGPGTRLLVL.

The CDR3 here is CAWRRAGVFTGELFF. The CDR3 DNA reads TGTGCCTGGAGGAGAGCGGGGGTATTCACCGGGGAGCTGTTTTTT. This sequence joins TRBV30 and TRBJ2-2; 8 nucleotides match TRBD2. The CDR3 consists of 15 residues. Germline assignment: CDR1 GTSNPN and CDR2 SVGIG (reference sequence). Losses at the gene ends were 3 bases for V and 4 bases for J; bases not matched to a gene: 7.

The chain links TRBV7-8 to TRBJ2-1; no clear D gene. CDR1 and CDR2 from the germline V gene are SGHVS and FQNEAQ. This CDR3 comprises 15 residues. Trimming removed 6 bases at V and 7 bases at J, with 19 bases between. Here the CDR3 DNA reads TGTGCCAGCAGTGACCCCTTAGGGTTTGGTAATGAGCAGTTCTTC. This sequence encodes CASSDPLGFGNEQFF.

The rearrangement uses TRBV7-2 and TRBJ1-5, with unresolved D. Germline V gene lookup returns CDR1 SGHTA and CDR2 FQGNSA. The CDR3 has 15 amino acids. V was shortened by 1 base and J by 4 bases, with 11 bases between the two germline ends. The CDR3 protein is CASSLVAAQNQPQHF. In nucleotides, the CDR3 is TGTGCCAGCAGCTTAGTCGCTGCACAGAATCAGCCCCAGCATTTT.

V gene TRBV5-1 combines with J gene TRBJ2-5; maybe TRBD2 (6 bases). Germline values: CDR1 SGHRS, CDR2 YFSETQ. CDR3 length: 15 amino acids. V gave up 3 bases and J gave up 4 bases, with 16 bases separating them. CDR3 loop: CASSSASGWSETQYF. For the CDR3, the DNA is TGCGCCAGCAGCTCGGCGAGCGGGTGGTCAGAGACCCAGTACTTC.

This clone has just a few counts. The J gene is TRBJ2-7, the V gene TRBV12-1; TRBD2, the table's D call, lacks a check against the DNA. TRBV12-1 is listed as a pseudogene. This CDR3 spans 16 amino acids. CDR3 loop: CASSSAVHPRLYEQYF. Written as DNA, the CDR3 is TGTGCCAGCAGCTCCGCGGTCCACCCCCGACTTTACGAGCAGTACTTC.

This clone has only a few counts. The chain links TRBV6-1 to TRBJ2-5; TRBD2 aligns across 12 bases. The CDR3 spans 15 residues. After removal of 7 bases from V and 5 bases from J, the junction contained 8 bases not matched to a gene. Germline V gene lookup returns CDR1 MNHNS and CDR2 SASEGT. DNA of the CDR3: TGTGCCAGCATCGGACTAGCGGGGAGCTGGGAGACCCAGTACTTC. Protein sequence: CASIGLAGSWETQYF.

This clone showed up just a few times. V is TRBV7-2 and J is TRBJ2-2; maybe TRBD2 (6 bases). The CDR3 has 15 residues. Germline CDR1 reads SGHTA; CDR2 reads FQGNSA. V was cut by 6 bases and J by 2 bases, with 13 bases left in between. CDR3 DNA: TGTGCCAGCAGGCGAGGACTATCAAACACCGGGGAGCTGTTTTTT. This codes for CASRRGLSNTGELFF.

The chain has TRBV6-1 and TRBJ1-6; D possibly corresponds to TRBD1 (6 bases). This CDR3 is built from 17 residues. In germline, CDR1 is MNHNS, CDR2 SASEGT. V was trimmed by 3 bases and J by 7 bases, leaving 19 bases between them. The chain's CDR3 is CASSDIPGTPGNSPLHF. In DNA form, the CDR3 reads TGTGCCAGCAGTGACATCCCTGGGACACCCGGGAATTCACCCCTCCACTTT.

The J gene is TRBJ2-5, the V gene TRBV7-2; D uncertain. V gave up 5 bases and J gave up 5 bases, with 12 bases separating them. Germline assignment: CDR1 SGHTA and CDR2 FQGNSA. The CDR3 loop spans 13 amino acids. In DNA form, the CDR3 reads TGTGCCAGCAGCCCATCCGGGCGGGAGACCCAGTACTTC. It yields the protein CASSPSGRETQYF.

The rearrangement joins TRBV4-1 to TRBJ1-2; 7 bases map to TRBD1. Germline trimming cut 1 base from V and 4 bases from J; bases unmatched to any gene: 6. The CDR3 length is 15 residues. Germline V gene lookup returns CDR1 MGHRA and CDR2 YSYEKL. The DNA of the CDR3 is TGCGCCAGCAGCCAAGCGGGACAGAGGCTCTATGGCTACACCTTC. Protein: CASSQAGQRLYGYTF.

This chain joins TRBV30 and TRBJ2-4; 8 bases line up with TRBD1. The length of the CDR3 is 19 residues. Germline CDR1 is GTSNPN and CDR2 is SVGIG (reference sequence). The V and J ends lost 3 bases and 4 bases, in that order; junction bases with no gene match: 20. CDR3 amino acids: CAWRMRQGKKPGDKNIQYF. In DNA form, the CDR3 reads TGTGCCTGGAGGATGCGACAGGGGAAAAAACCCGGGGATAAAAACATTCAGTACTTC. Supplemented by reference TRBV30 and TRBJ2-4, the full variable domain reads SQTIHQWPATLVQPVGSPLSLECTVEGTSNPNLYWYRQAAGRGLQLLFYSVGIGQISSEVPQNLSASRPQDRQFILSSKKLLLSDSGFYLCAWRMRQGKKPGDKNIQYFGAGTRLSVL.

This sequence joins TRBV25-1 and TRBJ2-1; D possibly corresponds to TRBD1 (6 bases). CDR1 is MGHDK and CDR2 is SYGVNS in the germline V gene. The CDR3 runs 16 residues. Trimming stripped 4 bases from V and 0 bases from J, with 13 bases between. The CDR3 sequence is CASSGMDSSSYNEQFF. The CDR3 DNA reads TGTGCCAGCAGTGGGATGGACAGCAGCTCCTACAATGAGCAGTTCTTC.